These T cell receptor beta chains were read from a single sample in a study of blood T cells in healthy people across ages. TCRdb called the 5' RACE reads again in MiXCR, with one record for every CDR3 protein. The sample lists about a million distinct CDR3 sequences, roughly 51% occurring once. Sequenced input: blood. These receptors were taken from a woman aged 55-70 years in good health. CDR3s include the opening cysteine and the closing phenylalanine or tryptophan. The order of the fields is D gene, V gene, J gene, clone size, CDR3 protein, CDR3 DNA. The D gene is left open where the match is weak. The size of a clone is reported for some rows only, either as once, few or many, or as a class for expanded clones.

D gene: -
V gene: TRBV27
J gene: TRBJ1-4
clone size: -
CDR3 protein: CASPLARCADNEKLFF
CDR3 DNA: TGTGCCAGCCCCCTGGCACGGTGTGCGGATAATGAAAAACTGTTTTTT

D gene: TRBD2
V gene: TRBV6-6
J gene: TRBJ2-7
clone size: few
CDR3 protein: CASSYAAGGGRTTHEQYF
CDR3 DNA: TGTGCCAGCAGTTACGCCGCCGGGGGCGGGAGGACTACGCACGAGCAGTACTTC

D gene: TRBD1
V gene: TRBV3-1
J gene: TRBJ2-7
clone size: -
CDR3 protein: CASSQDRGQGAHEQYF
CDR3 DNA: TGTGCCAGCAGCCAAGACCGCGGACAGGGGGCCCACGAGCAGTACTTC

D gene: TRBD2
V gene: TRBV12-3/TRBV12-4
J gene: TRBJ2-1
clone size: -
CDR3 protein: CASSLGTRQLDNEQFF
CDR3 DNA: TGTGCCAGCAGTTTGGGGACTAGACAATTAGATAATGAGCAGTTCTTC

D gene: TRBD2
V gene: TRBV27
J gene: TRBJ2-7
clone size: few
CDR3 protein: CASSPRASGSSYEQYF
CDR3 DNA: TGTGCCAGCAGTCCACGTGCTAGCGGAAGCTCCTACGAGCAGTACTTC

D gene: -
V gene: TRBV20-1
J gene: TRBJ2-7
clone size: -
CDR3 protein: CSARPSYNEQYF
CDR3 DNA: TGCAGTGCCCGGCCTTCCTACAATGAGCAGTACTTC

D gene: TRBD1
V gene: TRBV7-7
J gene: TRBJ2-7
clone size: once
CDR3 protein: CATRQGHGQYF
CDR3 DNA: TGTGCCACTCGACAGGGACACGGGCAGTACTTC

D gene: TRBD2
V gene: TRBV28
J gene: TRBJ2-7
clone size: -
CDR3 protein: CASSPPGGRVYEQYF
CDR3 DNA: TGTGCCAGCAGCCCGCCGGGGGGACGAGTGTACGAGCAGTACTTC

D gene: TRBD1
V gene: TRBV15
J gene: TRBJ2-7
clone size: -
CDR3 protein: CATRTDRRTYEQYF
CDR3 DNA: TGTGCCACCAGGACGGACAGGAGGACCTACGAGCAGTACTTC

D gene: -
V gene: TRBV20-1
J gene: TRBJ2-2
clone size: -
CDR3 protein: CSARIPLASQTGELFF
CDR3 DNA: TGCAGTGCTAGAATCCCCCTAGCGAGTCAAACTGGGGAGCTGTTTTTT

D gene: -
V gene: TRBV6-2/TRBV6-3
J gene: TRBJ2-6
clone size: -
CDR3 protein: CASSPASNVLTF
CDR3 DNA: TGTGCCAGCAGTCCGGCTTCCAACGTCCTGACTTTC

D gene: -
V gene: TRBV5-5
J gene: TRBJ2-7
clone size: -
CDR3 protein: CASSFQPLYEQYF
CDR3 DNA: TGTGCCAGCAGCTTCCAACCCTTATACGAGCAGTACTTC

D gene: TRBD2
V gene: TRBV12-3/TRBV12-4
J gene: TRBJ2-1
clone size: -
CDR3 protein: CASSGGSAYNEQFF
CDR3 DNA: TGTGCCAGCAGCGGCGGGAGTGCATACAATGAGCAGTTCTTC

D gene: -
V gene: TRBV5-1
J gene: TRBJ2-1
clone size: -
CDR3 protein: CASSTRDVTYNEQFF
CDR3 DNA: TGCGCCAGCAGCACCCGGGACGTCACATACAATGAGCAGTTCTTC

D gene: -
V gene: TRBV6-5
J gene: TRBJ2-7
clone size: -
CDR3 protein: CASSYDGQSYEQYF
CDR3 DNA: TGTGCCAGCAGTTACGATGGACAGTCCTACGAGCAGTACTTC

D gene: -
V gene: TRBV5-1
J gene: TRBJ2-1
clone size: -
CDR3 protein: CASGLVGYNEQFF
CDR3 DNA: TGCGCCAGCGGCTTGGTTGGCTACAATGAGCAGTTCTTC

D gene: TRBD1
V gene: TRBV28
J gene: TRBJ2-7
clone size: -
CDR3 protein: CASRTGQDVYEQYF
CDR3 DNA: TGTGCCAGCAGAACGGGACAGGACGTCTACGAGCAGTACTTC

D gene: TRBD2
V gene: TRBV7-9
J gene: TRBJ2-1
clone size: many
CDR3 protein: CASSLTGTSGSWYEQFF
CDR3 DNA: TGTGCCAGCAGCTTAACCGGGACTAGCGGGAGTTGGTATGAGCAGTTCTTC

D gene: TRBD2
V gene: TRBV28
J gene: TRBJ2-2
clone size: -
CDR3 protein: CASSFRTSGSPGELFF
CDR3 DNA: TGTGCCAGCAGTTTCCGGACTAGCGGGAGCCCCGGGGAGCTGTTTTTT

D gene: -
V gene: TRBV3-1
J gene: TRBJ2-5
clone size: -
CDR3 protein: CASREEGKGQYF
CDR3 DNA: TGTGCCAGCAGGGAGGAGGGGAAAGGCCAGTACTTC

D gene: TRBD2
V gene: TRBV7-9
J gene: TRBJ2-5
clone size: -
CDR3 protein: CASSFRTSIKTQYF
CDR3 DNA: TGTGCCAGCAGCTTCCGGACTAGTATAAAGACCCAGTACTTC

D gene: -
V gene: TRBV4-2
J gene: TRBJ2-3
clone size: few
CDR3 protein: CASSQVQRELSTDTQYF
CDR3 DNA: TGTGCCAGCAGCCAAGTGCAACGGGAGCTTAGCACAGATACGCAGTATTTT